The 23 T cell receptor beta chains below all came from one sample that was sequenced in a study of cytomegalovirus exposure and HLA in healthy donors (dated by TCRdb to about 2017). Receptor amplification or capture employed the immunoSEQ multiplex PCR assay. The multiplex PCR relied on a mix of 60 forward primers for TCR Vbeta segments and 13 reverse primers for TCR Jbeta segments. TCRdb took over this immuneACCESS table, retaining in-frame rearrangements with V and J assigned. Such tables are incomplete; in checked studies, under half of the missing clones stem from an unresolved V gene, and the remainder is unexplained. The sample data list about 100,000 clones, and 75% to 80% of these were observed just once. The ten largest clones capture 5% to 6.5% of the sample. The sample was PBMCs. Receptors were obtained from a man between 60 and 70 years old in good health and CMV-seropositive.

The chain is built from TRBV4-3 and TRBJ2-7; D gene uncertain. The CDR3 spans 13 residues. Trimming shortened V by 1 base and J by 1 base, and 5 bases separated the two germline ends. Germline CDR1 and CDR2: LGHNA and YSLEER. CDR3 nucleotide sequence: TGCGCCAGCAGCCAAGGGAGATCCTACGAGCAGTACTTC. Protein sequence: CASSQGRSYEQYF.

CDR3 amino acids: CATSRRDPSYNEQFF. The DNA of the CDR3 is TGTGCCACCTCTAGGAGGGACCCTTCCTACAATGAGCAGTTCTTC. The V gene is TRBV6-5, the J gene TRBJ2-1, with a tentative D call TRBD2 (6 bases). Germline-derived CDR1 and CDR2 are MNHEY and SVGAGI. Trimming removed 10 bases from V and 1 base from J, with 17 bases in between. The CDR3 has 15 amino acids.

This chain links TRBV6-6 with TRBJ2-5, with 7 bases identical to TRBD2. The CDR3 has 16 residues. Losses at the gene ends were 0 bases for V and 2 bases for J; bases not matched to a gene: 6. Germline V gives CDR1 MNHNY, CDR2 SVGAGI (reference sequence). DNA of the CDR3: TGTGCCAGCAGTTACTCGGGGGGGGTTACTCAAGAGACCCAGTACTTC. Protein product: CASSYSGGVTQETQYF.

The chain recombines TRBV29-1 with TRBJ2-2; 8 bases agree with TRBD2. This CDR3 comprises 14 residues. Germline lookup yields CDR1 SQVTM and CDR2 ANQGSEA. V shed 6 bases and J 7 bases; nucleotides not matched to a gene: 10. In nucleotides, the CDR3 is TGCAGCGTCCCGGCGGGGGCGGGGGGCGGGGAGCTGTTTTTT. Translated, it gives CSVPAGAGGGELFF.

The rearrangement links TRBV5-1 to TRBJ1-1, with TRBD1 identical over 8 bases. The V gene's germline CDR1 is SGHRS and CDR2 YFSETQ. This CDR3 comprises 15 residues. V gave up 0 bases and J gave up 5 bases; unmatched junction bases: 6. The CDR3 bases are TGCGCCAGCAGCTTGGACGGACAGGGAGGAACTGAAGCTTTCTTT. Translation gives CASSLDGQGGTEAFF. The whole variable domain, filled in from reference TRBV5-1 and TRBJ1-1, reads KAGVTQTPRYLIKTRGQQVTLSCSPISGHRSVSWYQQTPGQGLQFLFEYFSETQRNKGNFPGRFSGRQFSNSRSEMNVSTLELGDSALYLCASSLDGQGGTEAFFGQGTRLTVV.

This clone has only one observation. The J gene is TRBJ2-1, the V gene TRBV6-5; 10 bases agree with TRBD2. The CDR3 covers 15 residues. V trimming: 9 bases; J trimming: 8 bases; junction bases outside the gene matches: 13. The germline gives CDR1 MNHEY, CDR2 SVGAGI. CDR3 DNA: TGTGCCAGTATGAGCGGGGGGGCCGCAATCTATGAGCAGTTCTTC. Its protein product is CASMSGGAAIYEQFF.

The chain joins TRBV7-9 to TRBJ1-2; the match to TRBD1 covers 7 bases. Germline V gene sequence: CDR1 SEHNR, CDR2 FQNEAQ (reference sequence). The CDR3 spans 12 residues. V shed 3 bases and J 6 bases; nucleotides not matched to a gene: 1. In nucleotides, the CDR3 is TGTGCCAGCAGCTTGGACAGGCATGGCTACACCTTC. Translation: CASSLDRHGYTF.

The J gene is TRBJ1-3, the V gene TRBV9; D remains unclear. The V end lost 4 bases, the J end lost 2 bases, and 13 bases lay between the germline ends. Germline V lookup: CDR1 SGDLS, CDR2 YYNGEE. The CDR3 length is 15 residues. CDR3 in amino acids: CASSSPSGAGNTIYF. The DNA of the CDR3 is TGTGCCAGCAGCTCCCCCTCTGGAGCTGGAAACACCATATATTTT.

The chain links TRBV7-9 to TRBJ2-2, with D perhaps matching TRBD1 (5 bases). Germline CDR1 and CDR2: SEHNR and FQNEAQ (reference sequence). Trimming removed 5 bases from V and 5 bases from J, with 9 bases in between. The CDR3 consists of 13 residues. Here the CDR3 reads CASSARETGELFF. The DNA for the CDR3 is TGTGCCAGCAGCGCCAGGGAAACCGGGGAGCTGTTTTTT.

This clone appeared once. The chain has TRBV28 and TRBJ1-5, with 9 bases fitting TRBD1. The CDR3 contains 15 residues. Germline CDR1 MDHEN, CDR2 SYDVKM. The CDR3 loop is CGTKPGQGSNQPQHF. CDR3 nucleotides: TGTGGCACAAAACCGGGACAGGGAAGCAATCAGCCCCAGCATTTT.

This clone has just one count. The chain combines TRBV7-9 with TRBJ2-2; 8 bases are a match to TRBD2. CDR3 length: 16 amino acids. Germline values: CDR1 SEHNR, CDR2 FQNEAQ (reference sequence). J lost 1 base, V lost 2 bases, and 3 bases had no gene match. CDR3 sequence (DNA): TGTGCCAGCAGCTTACTTGCGGGGGGGAACACCGGGGAGCTGTTTTTT. Its protein is CASSLLAGGNTGELFF.

The sample holds one count of this clone. The chain recombines TRBV6-1 with TRBJ2-1; D is unclear. The CDR3 has 15 residues. The germline V and J ends were trimmed by 3 bases and 2 bases, with 11 bases remaining between them. Germline CDR1 is MNHNS and CDR2 is SASEGT. The CDR3 reads CASSEVTLPYNEQFF. In nucleotides, the CDR3 is TGTGCCAGCAGTGAGGTGACACTTCCCTACAATGAGCAGTTCTTC.

The genes are TRBV5-1 and TRBJ1-2; tentative D call: TRBD1 (6 bases). V lost 4 bases and J 3 bases, leaving 13 bases between the germline ends. CDR1 is SGHRS and CDR2 is YFSETQ in the germline V gene. The CDR3 runs 14 residues. CDR3 bases: TGCGCCAGCAGCGGAGGGGGGGACTACTATGGCTACACCTTC. Translated, it gives CASSGGGDYYGYTF.

As for this clone: Other nucleotide sequences in the sample specify the same CDR3. The rearrangement uses TRBV4-3 and TRBJ2-2; D perhaps matches TRBD1 (6 bases). The CDR3 loop spans 14 amino acids. The V gene lost 1 base and the J gene lost 4 bases, with 7 bases spanning the gap. Germline V gives CDR1 LGHNA, CDR2 YSLEER. CDR3 residues: CASSQGQATGELFF. CDR3 sequence (DNA): TGCGCCAGCAGCCAAGGACAGGCCACCGGGGAGCTGTTTTTT.

The chain carries TRBV30 and TRBJ1-2; D ambiguous. The length of the CDR3 is 13 residues. V was cut by 3 bases and J by 0 bases, with 8 bases left in between. Germline CDR1 GTSNPN, CDR2 SVGIG (reference sequence). CDR3 loop: CAWRREANYGYTF. Written as DNA, the CDR3 is TGTGCCTGGAGGAGGGAGGCTAACTATGGCTACACCTTC.

In DNA, the CDR3 is TGTGCCAGCAGTGATGGGACAGGGAATGAAAAACTGTTTTTT. Its protein is CASSDGTGNEKLFF. The chain combines TRBV2 with TRBJ1-4; the match to TRBD1 covers 9 bases. The CDR3 is 14 residues long. The junction had 1 base not matched to a gene; V was cut back by 3 bases and J by 5 bases. Germline loops: CDR1 SNHLY, CDR2 FYNNEI.

The V call is TRBV5-1, the J call TRBJ1-2; D ambiguous. The CDR3 consists of 15 residues. The ends were cut back, 2 bases at V and 5 bases at J, with 16 bases in the middle. Germline-derived CDR1 and CDR2 are SGHRS and YFSETQ. CDR3 sequence: CASSLTTGETYGYTF. For the CDR3, the DNA is TGCGCCAGCAGCTTAACTACTGGGGAGACTTATGGCTACACCTTC. Supplemented by reference TRBV5-1 and TRBJ1-2, the full variable domain reads KAGVTQTPRYLIKTRGQQVTLSCSPISGHRSVSWYQQTPGQGLQFLFEYFSETQRNKGNFPGRFSGRQFSNSRSEMNVSTLELGDSALYLCASSLTTGETYGYTFGSGTRLTVV.

V and J are TRBV5-1 and TRBJ2-7; the match to TRBD1 covers 8 bases. Germline CDR1 and CDR2: SGHRS and YFSETQ. The CDR3 runs to 14 residues. Trimming cost V 4 bases and J 2 bases; bases outside gene matches: 5. The CDR3 region is CASSPGQVPYEQYF. As DNA, the CDR3 is TGCGCCAGCAGCCCGGGACAGGTCCCCTACGAGCAGTACTTC.

CDR3 bases: TGTGCCAGCAGCGTTTTGGACAGGGGAAACACCATATATTTT. It encodes CASSVLDRGNTIYF. The rearrangement uses TRBV9 and TRBJ1-3; TRBD1 matches at 7 bases. The V and J ends lost 2 bases and 4 bases, in that order; junction bases with no gene match: 3. The CDR3 is made up of 14 amino acids. Germline-derived CDR1 and CDR2 are SGDLS and YYNGEE.

CDR3 sequence reads: CASSHDRTGVYEQYF. The CDR3, as DNA: TGCGCCAGCAGCCACGACAGGACAGGGGTCTACGAGCAGTACTTC. The chain carries TRBV4-1 and TRBJ2-7; 9 nucleotides align to TRBD1. The CDR3 length is 15 residues. V gave up 3 bases and J gave up 3 bases; unmatched junction bases: 6. The germline V gene encodes CDR1 MGHRA and CDR2 YSYEKL.

This clone was seen a single time. Other nucleotide sequences from this sample produce the same CDR3. The gene calls are TRBV18 and TRBJ2-7; tentatively, D is TRBD1 (5 bases). The CDR3 contains 13 residues. V was cut by 3 bases and J by 5 bases, with 11 bases left in between. Germline assignment: CDR1 KGHSH and CDR2 LQKENI. Here the CDR3 reads CASSPKGPDEQYF. CDR3 nucleotide sequence: TGTGCCAGCTCACCTAAGGGGCCGGACGAGCAGTACTTC.

The genes are TRBV6-1 and TRBJ2-7; 11 nucleotides line up with TRBD1. The CDR3 runs 14 residues. Germline V gene data show CDR1 as MNHNS and CDR2 as SASEGT. The V gene end was trimmed by 6 bases and the J gene end by 3 bases; junction bases not matched to a gene: 4. CDR3 nucleotides: TGTGCCAGCAGACCGGGACAGGGGGGCTACGAGCAGTACTTC. It is translated as CASRPGQGGYEQYF.

This chain uses TRBV19 with TRBJ1-2, with 9 nucleotides matching TRBD1. CDR1 and CDR2 (germline): LNHDA, SQIVND (reference sequence). Trimming took 3 bases from V and 0 from J; bases not matched to a gene: 5. This CDR3 has 16 amino acids. CDR3 sequence: CASSIGGTGSNYGYTF. CDR3 sequence (DNA): TGTGCCAGTAGTATTGGAGGGACAGGGTCTAACTATGGCTACACCTTC.